The sequence of this T cell receptor beta chain was determined in a study of OX40 agonist ivuxolimab in advanced cancers. Method: immunoSEQ multiplex PCR; TCRdb's copy keeps in-frame clones and lacks some. The sample records 55,000 to 75,000 clones, about 89% being singletons. The source is an adult with an advanced solid tumor such as melanoma, head and neck, liver or kidney cancer. Sequencing was performed on CD4+ or CD8+ T cells sorted from blood, taken in a trial of the OX40 agonist ivuxolimab.

CDR3 protein: CASSSLGRYYEQYF. The CDR3 region has the DNA TGTGCCAGCAGTTCGCTAGGGAGATACTACGAGCAGTACTTC. This chain joins TRBV27 and TRBJ2-7; D is possibly TRBD2 (5 bases). The V end was cut by 4 bases, the J end by 3 bases, with 13 bases between. This CDR3 contains 14 residues. From germline, CDR1 is MNHEY and CDR2 SMNVEV (reference sequence).